These 2 T cell receptor beta chains came from one sample sequenced in a study of T cell responses to AZD1222 COVID-19 vaccine (dated by TCRdb to about 2021). The library was produced with the immunoSEQ multiplex PCR assay. TCRdb holds this immuneACCESS table with in-frame rearrangements only. Some clones are missing; in checked studies, unresolved V genes explain under half, and the rest has no known cause. The sample table holds under 200,000 clones, of which about 90% were seen once. The leading ten clones occupy 1.3% of the sample. Read against the paper, the sample's time point label means: about 28 days (+/-7) after the second vaccine dose. This specimen was peripheral blood, taken 28 days after the second AZD1222 dose. The source of these receptors is an adult who received the AZD1222 COVID-19 vaccine.

This clone occurred once. The chain joins TRBV29-1 to TRBJ2-3, with 8 bases aligning to TRBD2. The CDR3 length is 14 residues. Germline assignment: CDR1 SQVTM and CDR2 ANQGSEA. V was clipped by 6 bases and J by 5 bases; unmatched bases: 10. CDR3 sequence: CSVRSGSGRDTQYF. The CDR3 DNA reads as TGCAGCGTACGCAGCGGGAGCGGAAGAGATACGCAGTATTTT.

The chain couples TRBV27 to TRBJ2-7, with 13 positions matching TRBD2. The CDR3 runs 17 residues. Trimming took 0 bases from V and 3 from J; bases not matched to a gene: 5. The germline V gene encodes CDR1 MNHEY and CDR2 SMNVEV (reference sequence). CDR3: CASSLSLGTSGDYEQYF. The CDR3 nucleotides read TGTGCCAGCAGTTTATCCCTCGGGACTAGCGGGGACTACGAGCAGTACTTC.